This T cell receptor beta chain was sequenced during a study of monozygotic twins with inflammatory bowel disease. To note about this clonotype: Its antigen is undetermined.

Study conclusions and caveats: Between concordant and discordant twins, repertoire similarity failed to differ, a result that limited power may explain. The sharing of clonotypes with others was lower in IBD patients than in healthy twins, especially with disease activity. Immunosuppressive treatments were not uniform, and this may have added variability to patient repertoires.

For every sample, eight separate reactions were used to make cDNA. From its re-call of the 5' RACE reads, TCRdb lists each CDR3 protein once, without DNA. The table for this sample gives around 400,000 distinct CDR3 sequences. CDR1 and CDR2 from the germline V gene are SGHAT and FQNNGV. This CDR3 spans 18 amino acids. The chain carries TRBV11-2 and TRBJ2-1; the D call from TCRdb, TRBD1, cannot be confirmed without DNA. The TCR originated in a human donor with ulcerative colitis or Crohn's disease, or a healthy co-twin of an affected twin (not recorded which). Specimen: blood. The CDR3 is CASSLEVGGPSSYNEQFF.